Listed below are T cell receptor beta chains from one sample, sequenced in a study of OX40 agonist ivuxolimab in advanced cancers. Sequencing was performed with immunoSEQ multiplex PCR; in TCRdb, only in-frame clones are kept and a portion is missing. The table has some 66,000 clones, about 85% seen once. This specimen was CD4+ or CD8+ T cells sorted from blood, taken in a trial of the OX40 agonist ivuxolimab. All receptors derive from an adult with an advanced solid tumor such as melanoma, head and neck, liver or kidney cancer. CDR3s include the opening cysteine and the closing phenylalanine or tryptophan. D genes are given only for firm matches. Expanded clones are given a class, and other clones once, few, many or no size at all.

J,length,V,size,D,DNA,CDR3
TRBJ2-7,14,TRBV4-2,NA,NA,TGTGCCAGCAGCCAGGCGGGACCCTTCTACGAGCAGTACTTC,CASSQAGPFYEQYF
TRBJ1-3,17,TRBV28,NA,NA,TGTGCCAGCAGTCCCGGAACGGCCGCCCAATCAGTCAACACCATATATTTT,CASSPGTAAQSVNTIYF
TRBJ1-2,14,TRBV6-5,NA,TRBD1,TGTGCCAGCACCGCCAGACAGGGTTTGGATGGCTACACCTTC,CASTARQGLDGYTF
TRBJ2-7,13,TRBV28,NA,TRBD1,TGTGCCAGCAGTCCCGGGACAGGGGACGAGCAGTACTTC,CASSPGTGDEQYF
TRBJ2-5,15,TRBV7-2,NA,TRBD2,TGTGCCAGCAGCTTAGCTCTAGCGGGAGGAGAGACCCAGTACTTC,CASSLALAGGETQYF
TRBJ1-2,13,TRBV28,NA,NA,TGTGCCAGCAGTGAAAGGAGAAGGGATGGCTACACCTTC,CASSERRRDGYTF
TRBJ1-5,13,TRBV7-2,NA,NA,TGTGCCAGCAGCTTAGGATACAATCAGCCCCAGCATTTT,CASSLGYNQPQHF
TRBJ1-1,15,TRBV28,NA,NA,TGTGCCAGCGCCCCCTCGCCGGGGGGGCACACTGAAGCTTTCTTT,CASAPSPGGHTEAFF
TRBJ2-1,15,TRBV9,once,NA,TGTGCCAGCAGCGTAGGGGACGGTATCTACAATGAGCAGTTCTTC,CASSVGDGIYNEQFF
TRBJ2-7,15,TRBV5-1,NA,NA,TGCGCCAGCAGCTTAGAGTGGGACGCTTCCTACGAGCAGTACTTC,CASSLEWDASYEQYF
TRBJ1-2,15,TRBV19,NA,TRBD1,TGTGCCAGTAGTACCCCGGGACAGAGATACTATGGCTACACCTTC,CASSTPGQRYYGYTF
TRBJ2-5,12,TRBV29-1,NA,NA,TGCAGCGGCGCTCCGCCTGAAGGAACCCAGTACTTC,CSGAPPEGTQYF